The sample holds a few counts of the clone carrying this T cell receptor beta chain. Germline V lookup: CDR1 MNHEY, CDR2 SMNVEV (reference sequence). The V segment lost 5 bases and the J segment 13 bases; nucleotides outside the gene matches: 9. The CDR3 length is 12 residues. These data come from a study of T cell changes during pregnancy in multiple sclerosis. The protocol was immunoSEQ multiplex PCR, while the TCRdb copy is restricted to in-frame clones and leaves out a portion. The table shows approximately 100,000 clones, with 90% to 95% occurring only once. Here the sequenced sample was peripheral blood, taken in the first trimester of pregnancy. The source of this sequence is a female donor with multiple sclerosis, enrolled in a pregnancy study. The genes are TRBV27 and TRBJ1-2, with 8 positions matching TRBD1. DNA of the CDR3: TGTGCCAGCAGTCCCTCAGGGGGCACGAGCACCTTC. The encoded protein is CASSPSGGTSTF.